This T cell receptor beta chain was documented in a study of T cell changes during pregnancy in multiple sclerosis. CDR1 and CDR2 (germline): MGHDK, SYGVNS. This CDR3 comprises 16 residues. Trimming pared 1 base from V and 1 base from J, leaving 11 bases between. Here immunoSEQ multiplex PCR was the method, and the copy in TCRdb shows in-frame clones only, minus some. This table holds approximately 130,000 clones, about 93% found once. This clonotype was sampled from a female donor with multiple sclerosis, enrolled in a pregnancy study. The chain carries TRBV25-1 and TRBJ1-5, with D uncertain. Sequencing was performed on peripheral blood, taken before pregnancy. The CDR3, as DNA: TGTGCCAGCAGTGAATCGAGGGCCGGCAGCAATCAGCCCCAGCATTTT. Translating gives CASSESRAGSNQPQHF.